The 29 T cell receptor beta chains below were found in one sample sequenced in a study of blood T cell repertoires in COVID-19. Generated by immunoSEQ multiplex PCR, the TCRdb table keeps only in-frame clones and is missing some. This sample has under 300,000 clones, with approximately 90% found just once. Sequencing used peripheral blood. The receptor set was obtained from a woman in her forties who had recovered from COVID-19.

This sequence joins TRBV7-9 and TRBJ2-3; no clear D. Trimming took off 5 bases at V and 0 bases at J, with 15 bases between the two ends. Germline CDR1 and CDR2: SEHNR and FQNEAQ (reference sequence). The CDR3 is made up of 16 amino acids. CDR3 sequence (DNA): TGTGCCAGCAGCCTGCTGGCTGGGCCTAGCACAGATACGCAGTATTTT. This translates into CASSLLAGPSTDTQYF.

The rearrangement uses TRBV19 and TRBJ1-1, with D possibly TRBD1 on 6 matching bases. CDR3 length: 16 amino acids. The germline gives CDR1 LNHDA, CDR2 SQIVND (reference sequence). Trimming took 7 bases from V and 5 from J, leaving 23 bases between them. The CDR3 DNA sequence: TGTGCCAGTACTGAGGGGACACCCCTGTTGGGGACTGAAGCTTTCTTT. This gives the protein CASTEGTPLLGTEAFF.

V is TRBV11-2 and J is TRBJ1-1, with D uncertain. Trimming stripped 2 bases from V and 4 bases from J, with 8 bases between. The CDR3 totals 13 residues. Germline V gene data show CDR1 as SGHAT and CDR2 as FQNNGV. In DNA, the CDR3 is TGTGCCAGCAGCTTATTGGAGAGCACTGAAGCTTTCTTT. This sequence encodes CASSLLESTEAFF.

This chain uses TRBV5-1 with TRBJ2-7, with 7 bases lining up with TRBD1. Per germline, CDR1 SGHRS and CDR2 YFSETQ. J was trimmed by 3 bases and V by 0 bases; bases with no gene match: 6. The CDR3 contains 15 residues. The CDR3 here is CASSLGQGVIYEQYF. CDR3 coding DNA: TGCGCCAGCAGCTTGGGGCAGGGGGTGATCTACGAGCAGTACTTC.

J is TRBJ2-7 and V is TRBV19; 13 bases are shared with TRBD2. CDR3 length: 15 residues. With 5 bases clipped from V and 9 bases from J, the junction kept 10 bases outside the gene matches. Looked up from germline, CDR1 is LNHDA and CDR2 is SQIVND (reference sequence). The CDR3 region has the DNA TGTGCCAGTAGTCCCGGGACTAGCGGGGCCCCGGTGCAGTACTTC. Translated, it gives CASSPGTSGAPVQYF. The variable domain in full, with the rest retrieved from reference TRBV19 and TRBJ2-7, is DGGITQSPKYLFRKEGQNVTLSCEQNLNHDAMYWYRQDPGQGLRLIYYSQIVNDFQKGDIAEGYSVSREKKESFPLTVTSAQKNPTAFYLCASSPGTSGAPVQYFGPGTRLTVT.

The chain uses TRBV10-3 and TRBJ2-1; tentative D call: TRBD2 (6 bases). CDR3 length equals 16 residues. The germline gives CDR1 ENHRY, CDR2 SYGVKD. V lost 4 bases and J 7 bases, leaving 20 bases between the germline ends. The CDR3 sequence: CAISGVGEARGNEQFF. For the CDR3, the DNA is TGTGCCATCAGTGGGGTGGGGGAGGCTAGGGGAAATGAGCAGTTCTTC.

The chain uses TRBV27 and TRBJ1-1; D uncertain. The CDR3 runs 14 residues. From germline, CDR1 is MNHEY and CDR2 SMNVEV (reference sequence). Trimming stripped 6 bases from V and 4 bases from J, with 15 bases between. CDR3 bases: TGTGCCAGCAGACCTAGGAACACGGGCACTGAAGCTTTCTTT. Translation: CASRPRNTGTEAFF.

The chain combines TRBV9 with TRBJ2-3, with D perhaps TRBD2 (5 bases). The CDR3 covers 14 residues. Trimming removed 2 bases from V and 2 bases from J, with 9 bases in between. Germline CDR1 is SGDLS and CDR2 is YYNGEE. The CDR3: CASSVMRDTDTQYF. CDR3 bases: TGTGCCAGCAGCGTCATGAGGGACACAGATACGCAGTATTTT.

The CDR3 bases are TGTGCCAGCAGAGGGACACGGACTTATGGCTACACCTTC. Translated: CASRGTRTYGYTF. V usage is TRBV6-5 and J usage is TRBJ1-2; D possibly corresponds to TRBD1 (6 bases). Germline V gives CDR1 MNHEY, CDR2 SVGAGI. V was pared by 6 bases and J by 5 bases, with 13 bases between. This CDR3 has 13 amino acids.

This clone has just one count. The CDR3 sequence is CASSLRGLAGGRGSYEQYF. As DNA, the CDR3 is TGTGCCAGCAGCTTAAGAGGACTAGCGGGAGGGCGGGGCTCCTACGAGCAGTACTTC. The gene calls are TRBV7-3 and TRBJ2-7; 15 bases are shared with TRBD2. This CDR3 has 19 residues. Germline V gene data show CDR1 as SGHTA and CDR2 as FQGTGA. With V trimmed by 1 base and J by 0 bases, 7 bases remained unmatched.

CDR3 sequence: CATSDRLLGDTQYF. The CDR3 DNA sequence: TGTGCCACCAGTGATCGTCTACTTGGAGATACGCAGTATTTT. This chain links TRBV24-1 with TRBJ2-3; D is uncertain. CDR1 KGHDR and CDR2 SFDVKD come from the germline V gene. This CDR3 is built from 14 residues. The V end was cut by 3 bases, the J end by 5 bases, with 11 bases between.

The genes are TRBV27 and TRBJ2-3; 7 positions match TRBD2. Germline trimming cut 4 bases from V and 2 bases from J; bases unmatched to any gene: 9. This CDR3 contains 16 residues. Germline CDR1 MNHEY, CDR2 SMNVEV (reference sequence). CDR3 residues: CASSSREAGPTDTQYF. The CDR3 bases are TGTGCCAGCAGTTCCCGGGAGGCAGGCCCCACAGATACGCAGTATTTT.

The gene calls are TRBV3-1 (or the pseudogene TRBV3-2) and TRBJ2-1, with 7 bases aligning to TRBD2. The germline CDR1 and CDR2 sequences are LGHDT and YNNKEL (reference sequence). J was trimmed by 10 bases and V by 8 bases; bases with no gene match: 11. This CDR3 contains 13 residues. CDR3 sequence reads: CASSPLVGGEQFF. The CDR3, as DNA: TGTGCCAGCTCCCCCTTAGTGGGAGGGGAGCAGTTCTTC.

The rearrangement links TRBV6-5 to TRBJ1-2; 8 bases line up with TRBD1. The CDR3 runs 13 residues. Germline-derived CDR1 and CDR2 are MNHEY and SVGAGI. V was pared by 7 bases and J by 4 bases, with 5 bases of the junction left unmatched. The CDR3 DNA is TGTGCCAGCACGGGACAGGTCAGCTATGGCTACACCTTC. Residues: CASTGQVSYGYTF.

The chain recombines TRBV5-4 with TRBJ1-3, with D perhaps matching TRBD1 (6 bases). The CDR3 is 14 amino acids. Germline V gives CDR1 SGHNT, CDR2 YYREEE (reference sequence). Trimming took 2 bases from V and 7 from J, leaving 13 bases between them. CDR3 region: CASSFSAGVNTIYF. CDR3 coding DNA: TGTGCCAGCAGCTTTTCGGCAGGGGTGAACACCATATATTTT. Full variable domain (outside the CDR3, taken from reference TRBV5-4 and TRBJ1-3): ETGVTQSPTHLIKTRGQQVTLRCSSQSGHNTVSWYQQALGQGPQFIFQYYREEENGRGNFPPRFSGLQFPNYSSELNVNALELDDSALYLCASSFSAGVNTIYFGEGSWLTVV.

CDR3 protein: CASSSAPPGAYNSPLHF. In nucleotides, the CDR3 is TGTGCCAGCAGCTCCGCGCCGCCGGGGGCCTATAATTCACCCCTCCACTTT. The chain links TRBV7-6 to TRBJ1-6, with a weak D call TRBD1 (5 bases). Deletions cut 4 bases from V and 2 bases from J, with 15 bases between. Germline V CDR1 and CDR2: SGHVS, FNYEAQ. The CDR3 runs 17 residues.

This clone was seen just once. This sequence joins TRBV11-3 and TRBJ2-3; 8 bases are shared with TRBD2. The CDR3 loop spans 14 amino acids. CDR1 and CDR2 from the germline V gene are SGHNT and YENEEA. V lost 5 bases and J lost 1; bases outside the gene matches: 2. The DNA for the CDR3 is TGTGCCAGCAGCCCCGGGGGGGGCACAGATACGCAGTATTTT. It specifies CASSPGGGTDTQYF.

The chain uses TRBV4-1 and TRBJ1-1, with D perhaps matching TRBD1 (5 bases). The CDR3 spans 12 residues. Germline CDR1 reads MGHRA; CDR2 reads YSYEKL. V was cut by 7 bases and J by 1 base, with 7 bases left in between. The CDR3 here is CASTGQNTEAFF. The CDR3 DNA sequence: TGCGCCAGCACCGGACAGAACACTGAAGCTTTCTTT.

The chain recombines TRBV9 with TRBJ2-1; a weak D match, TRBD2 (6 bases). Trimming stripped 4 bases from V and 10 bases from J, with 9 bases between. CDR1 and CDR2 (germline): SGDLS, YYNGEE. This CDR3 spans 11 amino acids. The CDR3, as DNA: TGTGCCAGCAGCCCGGGGAGGGAGCAGTTCTTC. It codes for CASSPGREQFF.

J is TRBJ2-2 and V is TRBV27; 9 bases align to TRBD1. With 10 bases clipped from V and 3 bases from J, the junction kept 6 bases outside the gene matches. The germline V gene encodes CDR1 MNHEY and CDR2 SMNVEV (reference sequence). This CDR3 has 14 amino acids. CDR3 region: CANRTGEDTGELFF. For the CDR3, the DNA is TGTGCCAACAGGACAGGGGAGGACACCGGGGAGCTGTTTTTT.

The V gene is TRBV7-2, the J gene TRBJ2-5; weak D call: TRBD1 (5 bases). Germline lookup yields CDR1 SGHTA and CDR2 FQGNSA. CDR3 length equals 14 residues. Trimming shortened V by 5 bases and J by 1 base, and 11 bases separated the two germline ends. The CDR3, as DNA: TGTGCCAGCAGCCGCGACAGAGCCCAAGAGACCCAGTACTTC. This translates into CASSRDRAQETQYF.

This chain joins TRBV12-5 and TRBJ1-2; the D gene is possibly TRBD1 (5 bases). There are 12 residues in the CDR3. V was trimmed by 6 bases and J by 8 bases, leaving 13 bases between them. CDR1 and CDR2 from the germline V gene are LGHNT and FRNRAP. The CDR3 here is CASGTGGDGYTF. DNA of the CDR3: TGTGCTAGTGGCACCGGGGGGGACGGCTACACCTTC.

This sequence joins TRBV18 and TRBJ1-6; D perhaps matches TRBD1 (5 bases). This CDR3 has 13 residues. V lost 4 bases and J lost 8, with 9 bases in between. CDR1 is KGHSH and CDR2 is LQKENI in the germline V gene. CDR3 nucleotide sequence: TGTGCCAGCTCACAGGGGAGGGATTCACCCCTCCACTTT. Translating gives CASSQGRDSPLHF.

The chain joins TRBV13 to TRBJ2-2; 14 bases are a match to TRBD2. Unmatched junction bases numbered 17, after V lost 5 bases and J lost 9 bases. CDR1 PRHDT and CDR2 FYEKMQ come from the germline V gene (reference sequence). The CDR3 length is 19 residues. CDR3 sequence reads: CASSPGTSGSPQVGWELFF. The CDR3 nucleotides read TGTGCCAGCAGCCCCGGGACTAGCGGGAGCCCCCAAGTAGGCTGGGAGCTGTTTTTT.

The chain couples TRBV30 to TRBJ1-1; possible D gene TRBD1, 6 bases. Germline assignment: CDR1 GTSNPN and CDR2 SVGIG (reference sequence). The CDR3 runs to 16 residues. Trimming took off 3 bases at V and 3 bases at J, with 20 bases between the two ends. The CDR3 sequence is CAWRGIGGRRYTEAFF. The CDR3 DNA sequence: TGTGCCTGGAGGGGGATTGGGGGCCGGAGATACACTGAAGCTTTCTTT.

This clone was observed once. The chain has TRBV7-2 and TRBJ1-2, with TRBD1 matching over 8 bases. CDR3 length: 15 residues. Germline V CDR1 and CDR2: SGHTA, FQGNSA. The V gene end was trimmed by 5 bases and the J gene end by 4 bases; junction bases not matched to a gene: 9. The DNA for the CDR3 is TGTGCCAGCAGCAAAGCCCCGGGACAGGTCTATGGCTACACCTTC. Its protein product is CASSKAPGQVYGYTF.

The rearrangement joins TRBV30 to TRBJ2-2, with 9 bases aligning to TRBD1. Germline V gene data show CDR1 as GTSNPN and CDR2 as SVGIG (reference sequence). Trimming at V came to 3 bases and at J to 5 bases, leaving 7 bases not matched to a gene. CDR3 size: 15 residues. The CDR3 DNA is TGTGCCTGGAGGGGACAGGGTGGGTGGACCGGGGAGCTGTTTTTT. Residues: CAWRGQGGWTGELFF.

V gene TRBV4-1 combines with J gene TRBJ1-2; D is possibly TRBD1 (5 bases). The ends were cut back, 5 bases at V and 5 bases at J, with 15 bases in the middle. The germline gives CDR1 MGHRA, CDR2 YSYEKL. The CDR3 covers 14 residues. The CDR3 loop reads CASSGGGTFYGYTF. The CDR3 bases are TGCGCCAGCAGCGGGGGAGGGACCTTTTATGGCTACACCTTC.

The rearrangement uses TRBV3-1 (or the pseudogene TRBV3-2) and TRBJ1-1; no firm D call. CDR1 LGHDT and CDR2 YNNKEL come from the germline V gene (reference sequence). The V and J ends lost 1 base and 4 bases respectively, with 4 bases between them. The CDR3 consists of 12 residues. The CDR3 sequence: CASSQGLTEAFF. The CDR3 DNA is TGTGCCAGCAGCCAAGGTCTCACTGAAGCTTTCTTT.